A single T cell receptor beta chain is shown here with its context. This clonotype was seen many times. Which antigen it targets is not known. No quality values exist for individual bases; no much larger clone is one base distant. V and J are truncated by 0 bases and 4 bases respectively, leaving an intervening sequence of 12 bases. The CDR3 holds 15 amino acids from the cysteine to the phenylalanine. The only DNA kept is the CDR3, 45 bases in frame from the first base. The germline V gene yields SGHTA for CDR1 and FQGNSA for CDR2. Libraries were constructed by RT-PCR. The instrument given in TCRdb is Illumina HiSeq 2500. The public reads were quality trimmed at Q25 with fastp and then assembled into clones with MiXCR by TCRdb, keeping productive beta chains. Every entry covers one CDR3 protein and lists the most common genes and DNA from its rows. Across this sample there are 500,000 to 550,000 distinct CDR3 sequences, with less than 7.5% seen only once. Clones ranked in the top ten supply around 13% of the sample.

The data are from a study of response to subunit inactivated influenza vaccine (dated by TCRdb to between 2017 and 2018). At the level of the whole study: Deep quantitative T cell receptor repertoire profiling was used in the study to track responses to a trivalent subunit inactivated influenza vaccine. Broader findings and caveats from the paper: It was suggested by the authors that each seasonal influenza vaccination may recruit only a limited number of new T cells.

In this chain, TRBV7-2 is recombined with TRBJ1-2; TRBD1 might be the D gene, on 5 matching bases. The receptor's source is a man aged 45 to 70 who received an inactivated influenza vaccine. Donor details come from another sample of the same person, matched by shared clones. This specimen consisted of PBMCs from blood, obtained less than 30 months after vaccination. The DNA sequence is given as TGTGCCAGCAGCTTAGCGGGGACGGCTCTCTATGGCTACACCTTC. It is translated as CASSLAGTALYGYTF.